What follows are 10 T cell receptor beta chains derived from one specimen sequenced in a study of cytomegalovirus exposure and HLA in healthy donors. Assay used: immunoSEQ multiplex PCR; TCRdb lists only in-frame clones, some missing. The top ten clones hold under 7% of a sample with about 160,000 clones, approximately 87% of them seen once. Sequences were obtained from PBMCs. These receptors were collected from a woman younger than 45 in good health and CMV-seronegative.

The rearrangement joins TRBV18 to TRBJ2-7; 8 positions agree with TRBD1. V lost 3 bases, J lost 6 bases, and 4 bases stayed unmatched. Germline CDR1 KGHSH, CDR2 LQKENI. This CDR3 comprises 13 residues. The CDR3 loop reads CASSPLDRAEQYF. The CDR3 nucleotides are TGTGCCAGCTCACCCCTGGACAGGGCCGAGCAGTACTTC.

V is TRBV29-1 and J is TRBJ2-5; D may be TRBD1 (6 bases). Trimming removed 0 bases from V and 1 base from J, with 12 bases in between. From germline, CDR1 is SQVTM and CDR2 ANQGSEA. This CDR3 comprises 15 residues. The chain's CDR3 is CSVEDPSDSQETQYF. CDR3 nucleotide sequence: TGCAGCGTTGAAGATCCATCGGACAGCCAAGAGACCCAGTACTTC. The full variable domain, rest sourced from reference TRBV29-1 and TRBJ2-5, is SAVISQKPSRDICQRGTSLTIQCQVDSQVTMMFWYRQQPGQSLTLIATANQGSEATYESGFVIDKFPISRPNLTFSTLTVSNMSPEDSSIYLCSVEDPSDSQETQYFGPGTRLLVL.

The chain links TRBV6-1 to TRBJ1-5; 7 bases map to TRBD1. The CDR3 has 15 amino acids. Per the germline V gene, CDR1 is MNHNS and CDR2 is SASEGT. V dropped 2 bases and J dropped 3; count of bases not matched to a gene: 4. In DNA, the CDR3 is TGTGCCAGCAGTGAACTGGGACAGTACAATCAGCCCCAGCATTTT. Protein: CASSELGQYNQPQHF.

J is TRBJ2-7 and V is TRBV18; TRBD1 aligns across 7 bases. The germline CDR1 and CDR2 sequences are KGHSH and LQKENI. With 5 bases clipped from V and 3 bases from J, the junction kept 4 bases outside the gene matches. CDR3 length: 13 residues. The CDR3: CASSSRDSYEQYF. The CDR3 DNA reads TGTGCCAGCTCATCCCGGGACAGCTACGAGCAGTACTTC.

The V and J genes are TRBV2 and TRBJ2-7; D not certain. Trimming left V 3 bases short and J 3 bases short, with 9 bases between. Germline values: CDR1 SNHLY, CDR2 FYNNEI. The CDR3 loop spans 13 amino acids. This chain's CDR3 is CASSEVSYYEQYF. DNA for the CDR3: TGTGCCAGCAGTGAGGTCAGCTACTACGAGCAGTACTTC.

The rearrangement links TRBV7-6 to TRBJ1-1; D unresolved. The CDR3 totals 15 residues. With 5 bases removed from V and 5 bases from J, the gap between germline ends came to 18 bases. Germline assignment: CDR1 SGHVS and CDR2 FNYEAQ. The CDR3 loop reads CASSHPSGMDTEAFF. The DNA of the CDR3 is TGTGCCAGCAGCCACCCAAGTGGGATGGATACTGAAGCTTTCTTT.

This clone was seen a handful of times. This chain links TRBV4-1 with TRBJ1-2, with D hard to call. The CDR3 spans 14 residues. V was cut by 0 bases and J by 2 bases, with 7 bases left in between. Per germline, CDR1 MGHRA and CDR2 YSYEKL. Here the CDR3 reads CASSQDSRNYGYTF. CDR3 nucleotide sequence: TGCGCCAGCAGCCAAGATTCGAGAAACTATGGCTACACCTTC.

The V call is TRBV27, the J call TRBJ1-4; D ambiguous. The CDR3 totals 14 residues. V dropped 5 bases and J dropped 1 base, with 8 bases sitting between them. CDR1 MNHEY and CDR2 SMNVEV come from the germline V gene (reference sequence). CDR3 sequence reads: CASSNRGTNEKLFF. The CDR3 region has the DNA TGTGCCAGCAGTAATCGGGGAACTAATGAAAAACTGTTTTTT.

The V call is TRBV6-5, the J call TRBJ2-3; TRBD2 matches at 9 bases. This CDR3 spans 15 amino acids. The junction had 6 bases not matched to a gene; V was cut back by 6 bases and J by 2 bases. CDR1 MNHEY and CDR2 SVGAGI come from the germline V gene. Here the CDR3 DNA reads TGTGCCAGCAGGGTAGCGGGAGCAAACACAGATACGCAGTATTTT. Translated, it gives CASRVAGANTDTQYF.

The V call is TRBV27, the J call TRBJ2-2; 7 positions agree with TRBD2. This CDR3 region has 15 residues. V was clipped by 6 bases and J by 3 bases; unmatched bases: 7. Germline assignment: CDR1 MNHEY and CDR2 SMNVEV (reference sequence). In nucleotides, the CDR3 is TGTGCCAGCAGGGGGTGGGGGGGAGACACCGGGGAGCTGTTTTTT. It yields the protein CASRGWGGDTGELFF.